The rows below give T cell receptor beta chains drawn from one sample of a study of memory CD4+ T cells and cytomegalovirus serostatus. Here immunoSEQ multiplex PCR was the method, and the copy in TCRdb shows in-frame clones only, minus some. Of around 50,000 clones in the sample, roughly 80% were seen once. The sample consisted of memory CD4+ T cells from blood. All receptors derive from an adult in good health and CMV-seronegative. Each CDR3 is given with its conserved first and last residue. Fields, in order: J gene, V gene, clone size, D gene, CDR3 protein, CDR3 DNA. A D gene is named only where the DNA matches it firmly. Expanded clones get a size class; other rows say once, few or many, or leave the size out.

TRBJ1-3	TRBV6-5	.	.	CASSDTGNTIYF	TGTGCCAGCAGTGATACCGGAAACACCATATATTTT
TRBJ1-1	TRBV27	.	TRBD1	CASSLGTVNTEAFF	TGTGCCAGCAGTTTAGGGACAGTGAACACTGAAGCTTTCTTT
TRBJ1-2	TRBV5-6	.	TRBD1	CASRKGQSYGYTF	TGTGCCAGCAGGAAGGGACAGAGCTATGGCTACACCTTC
TRBJ2-7	TRBV14	.	TRBD1	CASSQRTGGWVEQYF	TGTGCCAGCAGCCAGAGGACAGGGGGTTGGGTCGAGCAGTACTTC
TRBJ1-2	TRBV19	once	.	CAASSPGGGDYGYTF	TGTGCCGCTAGCAGCCCGGGGGGGGGCGACTATGGCTACACCTTC
TRBJ2-3	TRBV5-1	.	.	CASSITDTQYF	TGCGCCAGCAGCATCACAGATACGCAGTATTTT
TRBJ1-6	TRBV2	.	.	CASSVQTLHF	TGTGCCAGCAGTGTCCAAACCCTCCACTTT
TRBJ1-6	TRBV4-2	.	TRBD1	CASSQLDRGSSPLHF	TGTGCCAGCAGCCAACTCGACAGGGGCAGTTCACCCCTCCACTTT
TRBJ1-2	TRBV4-1	.	.	CASSLGFENYGYTF	TGCGCCAGCAGCCTGGGGTTTGAGAACTATGGCTACACCTTC
TRBJ2-3	TRBV30	.	.	CAWSPRDTQYF	TGTGCCTGGAGTCCCAGGGATACGCAGTATTTT
TRBJ1-6	TRBV5-4	.	.	CASSRAGGEFRSLHF	TGTGCCAGCAGCCGGGCCGGGGGTGAGTTTAGGTCCCTCCACTTT
TRBJ1-5	TRBV4-3	.	.	CASSQDRFSQPQHF	TGCGCCAGCAGCCAAGATCGTTTCAGTCAGCCCCAGCATTTT
TRBJ2-7	TRBV7-2	few	.	CASSLGRSGREQYF	TGTGCCAGCAGCTTAGGGAGGTCAGGGCGGGAGCAGTACTTC
TRBJ2-5	TRBV15	.	.	CATSRWEETQYF	TGTGCCACCAGCAGATGGGAGGAGACCCAGTACTTC
TRBJ2-5	TRBV5-1	.	.	CASSLDSPGQETQYF	TGCGCCAGCAGCTTGGACTCCCCGGGGCAAGAGACCCAGTACTTC
TRBJ2-1	TRBV30	.	TRBD2	CAWSELAGGYNEQFF	TGTGCCTGGAGTGAGCTAGCGGGGGGCTACAATGAGCAGTTCTTC
TRBJ2-2	TRBV11-3	.	TRBD2	CASSPGRANTGELFF	TGTGCCAGCAGTCCCGGGAGGGCAAACACCGGGGAGCTGTTTTTT
TRBJ1-1	TRBV11-2	few	TRBD1	CASSSRQGSTEAFF	TGTGCCAGCAGCTCCAGACAGGGCAGCACTGAAGCTTTCTTT
TRBJ1-5	TRBV30	.	.	CAWSVRGRGYSNQPQHF	TGTGCCTGGAGTGTACGAGGACGGGGATATAGCAATCAGCCCCAGCATTTT
TRBJ1-3	TRBV7-6	.	.	CASRHASGNTIYF	TGTGCCTCCCGGCATGCCTCTGGAAACACCATATATTTT
TRBJ2-7	TRBV5-6	once	.	CASSLSAVYEQYF	TGTGCCAGCAGCTTGAGCGCTGTCTACGAGCAGTACTTC
TRBJ1-6	TRBV7-6	.	.	CASSSTGMNNSPLHF	TGTGCCAGCAGCTCTACAGGGATGAATAATTCACCCCTCCACTTT
TRBJ2-6	TRBV28	.	.	CASGRHSGANVLTF	TGTGCTTCGGGACGCCACTCTGGGGCCAACGTCCTGACTTTC
TRBJ2-2	TRBV2	.	TRBD1	CASSPGQGAGQGELFF	TGTGCCAGCAGCCCGGGACAGGGGGCGGGACAGGGGGAGCTGTTTTTT
TRBJ2-7	TRBV7-8	.	.	CASSLAQNYEQYF	TGTGCCAGCAGCTTGGCACAAAACTACGAGCAGTACTTC
TRBJ1-3	TRBV7-2	.	.	CASSSVGLSGNTIYF	TGTGCCAGCAGCTCCGTGGGGCTCTCTGGAAACACCATATATTTT
TRBJ1-1	TRBV18	.	.	CASSPYQSNTEAFF	TGTGCCAGCTCACCGTACCAATCAAACACTGAAGCTTTCTTT
TRBJ2-5	TRBV28	once	TRBD2	CASSPRGTVEETQYF	TGTGCCAGCAGTCCGCGGGGGACGGTTGAAGAGACCCAGTACTTC
TRBJ1-2	TRBV11-2	.	TRBD1	CASSPGQRQSGYTF	TGTGCCAGCAGCCCGGGACAGAGGCAGTCTGGCTACACCTTC
TRBJ2-1	TRBV7-3	.	.	CASSLAGWNEQFF	TGTGCCAGCAGCCTCGCAGGGTGGAATGAGCAGTTCTTC
TRBJ1-1	TRBV18	.	.	CASSPFSGQNTEAFF	TGTGCCAGCTCACCATTCTCCGGGCAGAACACTGAAGCTTTCTTT
TRBJ1-3	TRBV11-2	.	TRBD1	CASSGQGVSGNTIYF	TGTGCCAGCTCCGGGCAGGGGGTCTCTGGAAACACCATATATTTT
TRBJ2-1	TRBV11-2	few	.	CASSSDRSIEQFF	TGTGCCAGCAGCTCGGACAGAAGCATTGAGCAGTTCTTC
TRBJ2-1	TRBV5-1	.	.	CASTTGTDQGYEQFF	TGCGCCAGCACCACAGGGACCGATCAGGGATATGAGCAGTTCTTC
TRBJ1-4	TRBV20-1	.	TRBD1	CSAPGTGELFF	TGCAGTGCTCCAGGGACAGGGGAACTGTTTTTT
TRBJ2-3	TRBV7-2	few	.	CASSLLRGTDTQYF	TGTGCCAGCAGCTTATTGAGGGGCACAGATACGCAGTATTTT
TRBJ2-1	TRBV30	.	.	CAWKWQGSYNEQFF	TGTGCCTGGAAATGGCAGGGCTCCTACAATGAGCAGTTCTTC
TRBJ2-2	TRBV5-1	.	.	CASSLNVFGPTGELFF	TGCGCCAGCAGCTTAAACGTTTTCGGGCCCACCGGGGAGCTGTTTTTT
TRBJ1-5	TRBV7-3	.	.	CASSLTGSVPYFYSNQPQHF	TGTGCCAGCAGCTTAACTGGCAGCGTACCGTATTTTTATAGCAATCAGCCCCAGCATTTT
TRBJ2-7	TRBV19	few	.	CASSIFPGFSYEQYF	TGTGCCAGTAGTATATTTCCAGGTTTCTCCTACGAGCAGTACTTC
TRBJ2-1	TRBV6-4	.	.	CASSDGSSSYNEQFF	TGTGCCAGCAGTGACGGGTCTAGCTCCTACAATGAGCAGTTCTTC
TRBJ2-5	TRBV7-6	.	TRBD1	CASSLAQPSGQQETQYF	TGTGCCAGCAGCTTAGCACAACCTTCGGGACAGCAAGAGACCCAGTACTTC
TRBJ1-2	TRBV29-1	.	.	CSAMLQGNYGYTF	TGCAGCGCCATGCTACAGGGTAACTATGGCTACACCTTC
TRBJ1-5	TRBV4-1	.	TRBD1	CASSQQGGMQPQHF	TGCGCCAGCAGCCAACAGGGGGGGATGCAGCCCCAGCATTTT
TRBJ1-5	TRBV28	.	.	CASSPETDNQPQHF	TGTGCCAGCAGTCCTGAGACAGACAATCAGCCCCAGCATTTT
TRBJ2-7	TRBV5-4	.	TRBD1	CASSDRGRAYEQYF	TGTGCCAGCAGCGACAGGGGGCGCGCCTACGAGCAGTACTTC
TRBJ1-2	TRBV30	.	.	CAWTELYGYTF	TGTGCCTGGACTGAACTTTATGGCTACACCTTC
TRBJ1-2	TRBV21-1	.	.	CASSRHNYGYTF	TGTGCCAGCAGCAGACATAACTATGGCTACACCTTC
TRBJ2-6	TRBV30	.	.	CAWGLLGANVLTF	TGTGCCTGGGGCCTTTTAGGGGCCAACGTCCTGACTTTC
TRBJ1-4	TRBV7-9	few	.	CASSLGGRVNEKLFF	TGTGCCAGCAGCTTGGGCGGGAGGGTTAATGAAAAACTGTTTTTT
TRBJ2-7	TRBV19	.	TRBD2	CASSIGAGGDKVYEQYF	TGTGCCAGTAGTATAGGAGCGGGGGGTGATAAAGTCTACGAGCAGTACTTC
TRBJ2-7	TRBV9	.	.	CASSVVTDAGEQYF	TGTGCCAGCAGCGTTGTGACGGACGCGGGGGAGCAGTACTTC
TRBJ1-2	TRBV6-1	.	TRBD1	CAIRTDRGGYGYTF	TGTGCCATCAGAACCGACAGGGGAGGGTATGGCTACACCTTC
TRBJ2-6	TRBV30	.	.	CAWSRMIRRGPSPGANVLTF	TGTGCCTGGAGCCGTATGATCCGGAGGGGCCCGAGCCCTGGGGCCAACGTCCTGACTTTC
TRBJ1-2	TRBV30	once	.	CARTLRAIYGYTF	TGTGCCCGGACTTTACGGGCGATCTATGGCTACACCTTC